This TCR beta chain originates from a study of blood T cell repertoires in COVID-19. TCRdb's table, derived via immunoSEQ multiplex PCR, lists solely in-frame clones and lacks some. The sample comprises more than 250,000 clones, roughly 90% of which are singletons, and 18% rests with the top ten. CDR3 length: 14 residues. V was trimmed by 2 bases and J by 7 bases, leaving 14 bases between them. The germline V gene encodes CDR1 LGHNT and CDR2 FRNRAP. The origin of this receptor is a woman in her thirties who had recovered from COVID-19. The chain has TRBV12-5 and TRBJ1-2, with TRBD1 as a possible D gene (5 bases). Material: PBMCs or T cells enriched from blood (not recorded which). As DNA, the CDR3 is TGTGCTAGTGGTTTGCCCGGGGGGTTGCGTGGCTACACCTTC. It codes for CASGLPGGLRGYTF. Supplemented by reference TRBV12-5 and TRBJ1-2, the full variable domain reads DARVTQTPRHKVTEMGQEVTMRCQPILGHNTVFWYRQTMMQGLELLAYFRNRAPLDDSGMPKDRFSAEMPDATLATLKIQPSEPRDSAVYFCASGLPGGLRGYTFGSGTRLTVV.